Included here is one T cell receptor (beta chain) sequence, with context. The target antigen is unknown. The sample originates from a study of post-analysis software for immune sequencing data. Study results and caveats: Among roughly five TRBV segments more frequent in patients than controls were TRBV5-6, TRBV5-1 and TRBV20-1.

Researchers reported that TCR beta cDNA libraries carried unique molecular identifiers. TCRdb itself ran the PCR reads through MiXCR, one entry per CDR3 protein. The table records more than 350,000 distinct CDR3 sequences, 35% to 45% of them present only once. V was trimmed by 4 bases and J by 2 bases, leaving 13 bases between them. Germline loops: CDR1 KGHDR, CDR2 SFDVKD. This CDR3 has 15 residues. This chain connects TRBV24-1 to TRBJ2-5; perhaps TRBD1 as D (6 bases). The receptor comes from a girl aged 2-15 years with multiple sclerosis. Sequencing was performed on blood. The CDR3 nucleotides are TGTGCCACCAGTGACGCTGGACAGTTACAAGAGACCCAGTACTTC. Translation gives CATSDAGQLQETQYF.